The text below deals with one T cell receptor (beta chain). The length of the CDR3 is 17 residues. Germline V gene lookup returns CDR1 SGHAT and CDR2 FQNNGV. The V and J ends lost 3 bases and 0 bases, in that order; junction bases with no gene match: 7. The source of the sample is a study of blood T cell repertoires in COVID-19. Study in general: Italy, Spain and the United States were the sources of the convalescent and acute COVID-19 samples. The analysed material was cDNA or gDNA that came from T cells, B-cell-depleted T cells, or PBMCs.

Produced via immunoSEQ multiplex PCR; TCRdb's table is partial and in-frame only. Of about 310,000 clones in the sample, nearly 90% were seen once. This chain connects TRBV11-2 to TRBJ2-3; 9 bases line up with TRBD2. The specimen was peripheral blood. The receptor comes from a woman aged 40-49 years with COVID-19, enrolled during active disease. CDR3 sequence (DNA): TGTGCCAGCAGCTTTGTAGCGGGGGCCCCTAGCACAGATACGCAGTATTTT. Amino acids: CASSFVAGAPSTDTQYF.